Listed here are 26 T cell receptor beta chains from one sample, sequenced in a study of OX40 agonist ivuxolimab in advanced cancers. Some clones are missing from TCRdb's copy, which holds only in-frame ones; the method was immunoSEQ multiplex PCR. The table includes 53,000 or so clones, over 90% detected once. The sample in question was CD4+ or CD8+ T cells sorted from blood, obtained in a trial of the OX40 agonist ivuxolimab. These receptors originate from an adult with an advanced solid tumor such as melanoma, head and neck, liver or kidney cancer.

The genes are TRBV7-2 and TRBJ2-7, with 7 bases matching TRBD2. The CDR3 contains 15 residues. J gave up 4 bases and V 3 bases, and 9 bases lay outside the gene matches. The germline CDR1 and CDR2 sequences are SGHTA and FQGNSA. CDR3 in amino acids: CASSLGPTSRYEQYF. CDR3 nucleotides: TGTGCCAGCAGCTTGGGCCCGACTAGCCGGTACGAGCAGTACTTC.

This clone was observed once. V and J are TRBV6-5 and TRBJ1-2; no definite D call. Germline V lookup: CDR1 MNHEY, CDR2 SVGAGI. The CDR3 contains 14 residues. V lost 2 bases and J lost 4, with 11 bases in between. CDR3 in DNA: TGTGCCAGCAGTTACCACAGTAGAAGCTATGGCTACACCTTC. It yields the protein CASSYHSRSYGYTF.

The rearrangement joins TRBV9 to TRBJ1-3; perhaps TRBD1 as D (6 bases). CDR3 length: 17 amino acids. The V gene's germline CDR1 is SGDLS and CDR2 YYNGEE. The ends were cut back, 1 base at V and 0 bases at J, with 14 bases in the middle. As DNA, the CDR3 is TGTGCCAGCAGCGTATCCAGGGGCTCGCGCTCTGGAAACACCATATATTTT. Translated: CASSVSRGSRSGNTIYF.

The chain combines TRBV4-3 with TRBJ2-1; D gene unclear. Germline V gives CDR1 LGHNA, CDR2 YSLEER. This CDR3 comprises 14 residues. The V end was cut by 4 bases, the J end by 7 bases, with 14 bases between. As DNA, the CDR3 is TGCGCCAGCAGCCGAGACGGAACATGGAATGAGCAGTTCTTC. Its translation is CASSRDGTWNEQFF.

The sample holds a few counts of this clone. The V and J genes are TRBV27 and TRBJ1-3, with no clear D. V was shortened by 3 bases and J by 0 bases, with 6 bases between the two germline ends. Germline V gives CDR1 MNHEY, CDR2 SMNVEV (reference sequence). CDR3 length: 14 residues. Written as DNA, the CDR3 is TGTGCCAGCAGTTTTGGCCGCTCTGGAAACACCATATATTTT. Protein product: CASSFGRSGNTIYF.

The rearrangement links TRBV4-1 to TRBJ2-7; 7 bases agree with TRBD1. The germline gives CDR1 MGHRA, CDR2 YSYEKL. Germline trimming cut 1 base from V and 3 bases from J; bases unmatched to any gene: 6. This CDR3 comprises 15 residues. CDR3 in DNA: TGCGCCAGCAGCCAAGCCACAGGGGTCAGCTACGAGCAGTACTTC. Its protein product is CASSQATGVSYEQYF.

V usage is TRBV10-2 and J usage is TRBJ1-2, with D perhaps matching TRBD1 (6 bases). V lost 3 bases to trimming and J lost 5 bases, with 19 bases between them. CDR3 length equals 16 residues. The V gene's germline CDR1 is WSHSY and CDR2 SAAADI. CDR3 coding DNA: TGCGCCAGCAGTGATCTTCCCCTCGGGGGCTTATATGGCTACACCTTC. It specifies CASSDLPLGGLYGYTF.

The CDR3 nucleotides are TGTGCCAGCACGCCCGTGTTTGGGTACACCGGGGAGCTGTTTTTT. Amino acid sequence: CASTPVFGYTGELFF. The chain combines TRBV28 with TRBJ2-2; no clear D. Trimming shortened V by 7 bases and J by 3 bases, and 15 bases separated the two germline ends. CDR1 MDHEN and CDR2 SYDVKM come from the germline V gene. The CDR3 is 15 residues long.

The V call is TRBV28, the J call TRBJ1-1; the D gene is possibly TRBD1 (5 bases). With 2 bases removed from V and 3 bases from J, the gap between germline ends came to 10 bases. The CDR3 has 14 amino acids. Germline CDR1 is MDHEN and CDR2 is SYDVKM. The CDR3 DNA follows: TGTGCCAGCAGTTTACAGGGAGGGGACACTGAAGCTTTCTTT. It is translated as CASSLQGGDTEAFF.

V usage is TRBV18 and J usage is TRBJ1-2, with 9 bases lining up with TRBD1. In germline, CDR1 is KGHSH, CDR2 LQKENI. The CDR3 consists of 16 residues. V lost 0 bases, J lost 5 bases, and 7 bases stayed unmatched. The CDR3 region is CASSPPSGTGFYGYTF. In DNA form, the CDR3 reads TGTGCCAGCTCACCACCTTCCGGGACAGGGTTTTATGGCTACACCTTC.

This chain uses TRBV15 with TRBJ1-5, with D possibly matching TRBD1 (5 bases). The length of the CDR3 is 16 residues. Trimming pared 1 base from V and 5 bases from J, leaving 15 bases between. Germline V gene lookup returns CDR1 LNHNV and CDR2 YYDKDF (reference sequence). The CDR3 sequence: CATSRGRGGRDQPQHF. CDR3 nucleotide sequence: TGTGCCACCAGCAGAGGGCGTGGGGGTAGGGATCAGCCCCAGCATTTT.

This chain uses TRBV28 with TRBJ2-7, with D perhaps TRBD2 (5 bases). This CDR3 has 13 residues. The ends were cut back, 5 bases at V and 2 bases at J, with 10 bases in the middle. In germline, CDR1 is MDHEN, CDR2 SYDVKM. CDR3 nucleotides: TGTGCCAGCAGTCCGGGGATCCCCTACGAGCAGTACTTC. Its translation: CASSPGIPYEQYF.

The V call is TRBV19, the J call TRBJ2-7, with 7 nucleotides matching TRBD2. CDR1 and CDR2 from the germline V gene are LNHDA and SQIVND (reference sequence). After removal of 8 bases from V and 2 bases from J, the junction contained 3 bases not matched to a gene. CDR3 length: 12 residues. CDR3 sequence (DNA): TGTGCCAGTGCCGGGGGGACCTACGAGCAGTACTTC. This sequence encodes CASAGGTYEQYF.

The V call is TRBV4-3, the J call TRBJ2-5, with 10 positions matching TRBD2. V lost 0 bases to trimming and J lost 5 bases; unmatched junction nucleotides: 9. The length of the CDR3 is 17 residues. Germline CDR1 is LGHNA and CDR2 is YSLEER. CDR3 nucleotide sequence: TGCGCCAGCAGCCAAGATAAGACTAGCGGGTTGGGGGAGACCCAGTACTTC. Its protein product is CASSQDKTSGLGETQYF.

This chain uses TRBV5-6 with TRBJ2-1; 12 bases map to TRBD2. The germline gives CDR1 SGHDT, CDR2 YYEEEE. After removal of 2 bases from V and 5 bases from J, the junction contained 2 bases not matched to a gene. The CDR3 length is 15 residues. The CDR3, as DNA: TGTGCCAGCAGCTTCGGACTAGCGGGAAACAATGAGCAGTTCTTC. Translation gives CASSFGLAGNNEQFF.

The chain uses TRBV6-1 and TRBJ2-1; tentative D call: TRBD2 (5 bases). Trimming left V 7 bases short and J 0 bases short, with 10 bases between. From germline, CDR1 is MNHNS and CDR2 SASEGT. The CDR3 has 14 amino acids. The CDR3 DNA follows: TGTGCCAGCATAGGACTGAGCTCCTACAATGAGCAGTTCTTC. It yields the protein CASIGLSSYNEQFF.

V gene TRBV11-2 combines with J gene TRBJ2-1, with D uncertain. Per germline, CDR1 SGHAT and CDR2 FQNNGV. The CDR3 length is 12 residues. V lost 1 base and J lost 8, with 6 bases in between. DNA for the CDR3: TGTGCCAGCAGCTTAGGATTTGATGAGCAGTTCTTC. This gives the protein CASSLGFDEQFF.

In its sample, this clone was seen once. In DNA, the CDR3 is TGTGCCAGCAGCAACGGTGGCCGGGACAGTATCGGTGAGCAGTTCTTC. It yields the protein CASSNGGRDSIGEQFF. V usage is TRBV9 and J usage is TRBJ2-1; TRBD1 aligns across 7 bases. Trimming cost V 4 bases and J 9 bases; bases outside gene matches: 16. Germline assignment: CDR1 SGDLS and CDR2 YYNGEE. The CDR3 contains 16 residues.

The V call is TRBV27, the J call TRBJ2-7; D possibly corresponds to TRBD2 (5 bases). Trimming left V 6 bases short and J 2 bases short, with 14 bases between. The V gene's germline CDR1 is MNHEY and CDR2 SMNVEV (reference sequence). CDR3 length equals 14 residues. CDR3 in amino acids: CASSLTTNPYEQYF. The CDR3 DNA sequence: TGTGCCAGCAGCTTGACTACCAACCCCTACGAGCAGTACTTC.

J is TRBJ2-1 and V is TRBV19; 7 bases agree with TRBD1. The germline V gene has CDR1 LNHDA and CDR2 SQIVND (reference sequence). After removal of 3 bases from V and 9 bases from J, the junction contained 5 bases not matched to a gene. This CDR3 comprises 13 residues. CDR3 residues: CASSIDRESEQFF. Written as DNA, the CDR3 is TGTGCCAGTAGTATTGACAGGGAGAGTGAGCAGTTCTTC. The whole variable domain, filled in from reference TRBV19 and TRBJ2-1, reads DGGITQSPKYLFRKEGQNVTLSCEQNLNHDAMYWYRQDPGQGLRLIYYSQIVNDFQKGDIAEGYSVSREKKESFPLTVTSAQKNPTAFYLCASSIDRESEQFFGPGTRLTVL.

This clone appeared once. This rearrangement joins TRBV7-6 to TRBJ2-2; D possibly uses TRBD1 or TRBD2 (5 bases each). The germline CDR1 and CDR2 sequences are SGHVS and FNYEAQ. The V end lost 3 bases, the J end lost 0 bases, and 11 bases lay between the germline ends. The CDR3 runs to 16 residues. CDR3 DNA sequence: TGTGCCAGCAGCTTTTTCGGGACGTCGAACACCGGGGAGCTGTTTTTT. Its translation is CASSFFGTSNTGELFF. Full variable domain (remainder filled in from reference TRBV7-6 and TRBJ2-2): GAGVSQSPRYKVTKRGQDVALRCDPISGHVSLYWYRQALGQGPEFLTYFNYEAQQDKSGLPNDRFSAERPEGSISTLTIQRTEQRDSAMYRCASSFFGTSNTGELFFGEGSRLTVL.

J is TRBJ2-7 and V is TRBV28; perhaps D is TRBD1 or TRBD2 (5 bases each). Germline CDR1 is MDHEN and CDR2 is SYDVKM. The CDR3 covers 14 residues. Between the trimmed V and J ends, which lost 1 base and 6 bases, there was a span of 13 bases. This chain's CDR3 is CASSLYRGQTEQYF. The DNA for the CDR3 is TGTGCCAGCAGTTTATACCGGGGCCAGACCGAGCAGTACTTC.

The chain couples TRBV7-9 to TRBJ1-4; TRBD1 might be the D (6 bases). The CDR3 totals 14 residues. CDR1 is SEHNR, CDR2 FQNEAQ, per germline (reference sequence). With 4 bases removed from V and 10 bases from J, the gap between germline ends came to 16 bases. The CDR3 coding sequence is TGTGCCAGCAGCTCCTGGGGGGCCCAGGGAAAACTGTTTTTT. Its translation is CASSSWGAQGKLFF.

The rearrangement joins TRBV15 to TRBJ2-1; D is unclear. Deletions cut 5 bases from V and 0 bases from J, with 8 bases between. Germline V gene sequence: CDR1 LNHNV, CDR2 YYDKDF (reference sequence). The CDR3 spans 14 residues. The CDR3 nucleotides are TGTGCCACCAGCCCATCTATCTCCTACAATGAGCAGTTCTTC. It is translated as CATSPSISYNEQFF.

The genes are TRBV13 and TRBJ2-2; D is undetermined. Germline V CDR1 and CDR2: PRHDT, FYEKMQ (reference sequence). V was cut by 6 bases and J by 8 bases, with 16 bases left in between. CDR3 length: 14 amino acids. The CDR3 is CASSFGPARGELFF. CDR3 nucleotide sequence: TGTGCCAGCAGTTTCGGACCCGCTAGAGGGGAGCTGTTTTTT. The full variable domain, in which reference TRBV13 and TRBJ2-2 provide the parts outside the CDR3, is AAGVIQSPRHLIKEKRETATLKCYPIPRHDTVYWYQQGPGQDPQFLISFYEKMQSDKGSIPDRFSAQQFSDYHSELNMSSLELGDSALYFCASSFGPARGELFFGEGSRLTVL.

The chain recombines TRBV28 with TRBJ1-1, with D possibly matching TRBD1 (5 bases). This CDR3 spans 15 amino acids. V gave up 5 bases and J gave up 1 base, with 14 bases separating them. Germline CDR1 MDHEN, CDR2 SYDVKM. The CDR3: CASSPPGRPNTEAFF. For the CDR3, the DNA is TGTGCCAGCAGTCCCCCGGGACGCCCGAACACTGAAGCTTTCTTT.